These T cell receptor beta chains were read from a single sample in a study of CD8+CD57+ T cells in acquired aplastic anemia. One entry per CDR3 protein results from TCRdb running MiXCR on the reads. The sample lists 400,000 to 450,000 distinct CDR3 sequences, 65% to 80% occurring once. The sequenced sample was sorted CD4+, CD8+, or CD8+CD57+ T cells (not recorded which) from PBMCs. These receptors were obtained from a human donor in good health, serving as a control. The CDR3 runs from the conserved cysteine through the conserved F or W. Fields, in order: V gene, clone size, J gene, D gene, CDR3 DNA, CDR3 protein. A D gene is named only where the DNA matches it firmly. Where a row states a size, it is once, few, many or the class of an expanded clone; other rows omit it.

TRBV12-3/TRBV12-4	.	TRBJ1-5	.	TGTGCCAGCAGTTTAGACTTGGGGGTGCCCCAGCATTTT	CASSLDLGVPQHF
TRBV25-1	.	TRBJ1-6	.	TGTGCCAGCAGTGAGGGGGATCGGAATTCACCCCTCCACTTT	CASSEGDRNSPLHF
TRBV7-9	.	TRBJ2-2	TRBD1	TGTGCCAGCAGCTTAGGGATGACAGGGTCCGAGCAGTACTTTTTT	CASSLGMTGSEQYFF
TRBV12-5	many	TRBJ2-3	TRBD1	TGTGCTAGTGGTCGATATCAACCGGGACAGCCGTATTTT	CASGRYQPGQPYF
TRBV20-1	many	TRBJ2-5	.	TGCAGTGCTAGACCGGGCCCTCCGGAGACCCAGTACTTC	CSARPGPPETQYF
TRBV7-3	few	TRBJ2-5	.	TGTGCCAGCAGGGCGGCGGCTGTAGAGACCCAGTACTTC	CASRAAAVETQYF
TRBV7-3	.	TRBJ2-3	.	TGTGCCAGCAGCACGGGTGGGCTAGCTGCAGATACGCAGTATTTT	CASSTGGLAADTQYF
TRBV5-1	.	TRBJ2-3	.	TGCGCCAGCAGCTCGTCACAGGGAATGGTTACGCAGTATTTT	CASSSSQGMVTQYF
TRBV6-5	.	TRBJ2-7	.	TGTGCCAGCAGCCCCGGGACGGGGAACTACGAGCAGTACTTC	CASSPGTGNYEQYF
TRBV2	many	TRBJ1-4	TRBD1	TGTGCCAGCAACCTACAGGGGTTGGGTGAAAAACTGTTTTTT	CASNLQGLGEKLFF
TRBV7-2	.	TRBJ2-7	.	TGTGCCAGCAGTTCGAGTGTGCCTCTCTACGAGCAGTACTTC	CASSSSVPLYEQYF
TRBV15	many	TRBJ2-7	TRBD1	TGTGCCACCAGCGAAGGGGGCAGGGGGTTTCACGAGCAGTACTTC	CATSEGGRGFHEQYF